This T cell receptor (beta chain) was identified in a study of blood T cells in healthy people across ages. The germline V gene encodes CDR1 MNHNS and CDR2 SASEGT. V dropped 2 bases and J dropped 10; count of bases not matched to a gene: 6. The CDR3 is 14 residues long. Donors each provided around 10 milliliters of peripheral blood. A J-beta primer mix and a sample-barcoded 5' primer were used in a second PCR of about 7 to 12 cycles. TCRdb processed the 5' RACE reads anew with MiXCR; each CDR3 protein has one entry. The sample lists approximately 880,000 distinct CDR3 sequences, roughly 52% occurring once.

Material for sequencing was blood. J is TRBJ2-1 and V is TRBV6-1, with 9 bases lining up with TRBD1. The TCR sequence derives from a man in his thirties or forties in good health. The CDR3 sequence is CASSEMTGGREQFF. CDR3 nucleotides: TGTGCCAGCAGTGAAATGACAGGGGGAAGGGAGCAGTTCTTC.